A selection of T cell receptor beta chains follows, all from one sample in a study of blood T cell repertoires in COVID-19. Sequencing used immunoSEQ multiplex PCR; TCRdb keeps in-frame clones, though not all of them. The profile covers 150,000 to 200,000 clones, with about 90% appearing a single time and roughly 2.5% taken by the ten largest. Sample: peripheral blood. These receptors all stem from a middle-aged man with active or convalescent COVID-19. Each CDR3 is given without its conserved first and last residue.

TRBJ1-2 | TRBV6-5 | ASSYGPLDSYGYT
TRBJ1-2 | TRBV10-2 | ASTGQGANGYT
TRBJ2-1 | TRBV3-1/TRBV3-2 | ATQGLAPRNEQF
TRBJ2-7 | TRBV5-4 | ASSPGLPYEQY
TRBJ1-1 | TRBV5-1 | ASSPDNQGANSEAF
TRBJ1-2 | TRBV5-1 | ASLPDGGSSGYT
TRBJ1-1 | TRBV20-1 | SARWQTEAF
TRBJ1-1 | TRBV7-8 | ASSRYENTEAF
TRBJ1-4 | TRBV4-3 | ASSQDGRAGHGEKLF
TRBJ2-2 | TRBV7-3 | ASSSTVAGELF
TRBJ1-6 | TRBV30 | AWSFDRPGSYNSPLH
TRBJ1-3 | TRBV2 | ASGGARGAVSGNTIY
TRBJ1-5 | TRBV2 | ASRRRVGSNQPQH
TRBJ1-2 | TRBV14 | ASSQDSYLLRGYT
TRBJ1-2 | TRBV11-2 | ASSLDRLTGEGGYT
TRBJ2-2 | TRBV15 | ATSRVSGNTGELF
TRBJ2-3 | TRBV5-8 | ASSLGGLAGWTDTQY
TRBJ2-2 | TRBV6-2/TRBV6-3 | ASSSRDFGGPGELF
TRBJ2-4 | TRBV7-2 | ASSSRDRQNIQY
TRBJ1-1 | TRBV19 | ASSATGAMNTEAF
TRBJ1-5 | TRBV7-2 | ASSPGGGQPQH
TRBJ2-7 | TRBV6-5 | ASAYPGQGVHEQY
TRBJ1-6 | TRBV18 | ASSPLGPGDSPLH
TRBJ1-2 | TRBV4-2 | ASSQAGTVNYGYT
TRBJ2-5 | TRBV19 | ASSIGDRVPETQY
TRBJ2-1 | TRBV5-6 | ASSVRTGTGNEQF